This T cell receptor (beta chain) appears in the sequencing data of a study of vaccination effects on CD4 cells after COVID-19. Points on this clone: The antigen remains unidentified.

Data came from immunoSEQ multiplex PCR; TCRdb stores just in-frame clones and leaves some out. The sample holds roughly 30,000 clones, roughly 73% seen once. ViraFEST assay sequencing came after antigen-specific CD4+ T cells were expanded with viral peptide pools. Culture lasted 10 days before CD4+ T cell isolation. Vaccine recipients had no previous SARS-CoV-2 infection; their nucleocapsid antibodies were negative. Wells each received two million PBMC, cultured with around 10 IU/ml IL-2 and approximately 10 ug/ml peptides. Both day 3 and day 7 saw half the medium replaced with IL-2 medium. This CDR3 spans 15 amino acids. The germline gives CDR1 MNHEY, CDR2 SVGAGI. V lost 5 bases and J 0 bases, leaving 10 bases between the germline ends. Regarding the study as a whole: There was only 1 of 255 vaccine-induced clones in healthy vaccinees that cross-reacted with common cold coronaviruses. After vaccination, at late timepoints, clones induced by infection and by vaccine contracted markedly.

Specimen: CD4+ T cells from PBMCs cultured with HCoV-OC43 spike peptides, collected before COVID-19 vaccination. Subset here: HCoV-OC43 spike overlapping peptide pool stimulation. The V and J genes are TRBV6-5 and TRBJ1-4, with D uncertain. The clonotype was recovered from a human donor who received a COVID-19 vaccine. CDR3 residues: CASSTDGATNEKLFF. The CDR3 bases are TGTGCCAGCAGTACGGACGGCGCAACTAATGAAAAACTGTTTTTT.